The 21 T cell receptor beta chains given below trace back to one sample, sequenced in a study of cytomegalovirus exposure and HLA in healthy donors. The PCR was carried out with 60 Vbeta primers and 13 Jbeta primers. Repertoires were generated with immunoSEQ multiplex PCR, while TCRdb's copy carries only in-frame clones and drops some. Counted here are around 150,000 clones, roughly four fifths occurring once; the ten biggest clones make up about 13%. The sequencing sample was made of PBMCs. These receptors were collected from a woman aged 45-65 years in good health and CMV-seronegative.

This chain links TRBV2 with TRBJ2-3, with 14 bases lining up with TRBD2. With V trimmed by 11 bases and J by 5 bases, 3 bases remained unmatched. The CDR3 sequence is 13 residues long. The germline gives CDR1 SNHLY, CDR2 FYNNEI. The CDR3 nucleotides read TGTGCCCACGGACTAGCGGGAGGAGATACGCAGTATTTT. Translating gives CAHGLAGGDTQYF.

The rearrangement links TRBV6-6 to TRBJ2-7; D gene uncertain. V lost 4 bases, J lost 0 bases, and 13 bases lay in between. CDR3 length: 15 amino acids. Germline CDR1 reads MNHNY; CDR2 reads SVGAGI (reference sequence). CDR3 region: CASSFSTPHSYEQYF. CDR3 in DNA: TGTGCCAGCAGTTTTTCGACACCTCACTCCTACGAGCAGTACTTC.

This chain links TRBV19 with TRBJ1-5; no definite D call. Trimming removed 0 bases from V and 0 bases from J, with 9 bases in between. In germline, CDR1 is LNHDA, CDR2 SQIVND (reference sequence). The CDR3 totals 16 residues. The CDR3: CASSIEGRFSNQPQHF. The CDR3 DNA is TGTGCCAGTAGTATAGAGGGCCGATTTAGCAATCAGCCCCAGCATTTT.

This chain links TRBV6-1 with TRBJ2-7; a possible D gene is TRBD2 (5 bases). The CDR3 consists of 12 residues. V was clipped by 7 bases and J by 3 bases, with 10 bases between them. Per the germline V gene, CDR1 is MNHNS and CDR2 is SASEGT. The CDR3 loop reads CASNGMSYEQYF. The CDR3 DNA sequence: TGTGCCAGCAACGGGATGAGCTACGAGCAGTACTTC.

This rearrangement joins TRBV7-8 to TRBJ2-7, with TRBD1 matching over 11 bases. The germline V gene encodes CDR1 SGHVS and CDR2 FQNEAQ. The CDR3 spans 15 residues. The ends lost 3 bases at V and 9 bases at J; junction bases unmatched: 10. The CDR3 nucleotides read TGTGCCAGCAGCTTGCCGGGACAGGGGGTTCTATGGCAGTACTTC. It yields the protein CASSLPGQGVLWQYF.

The rearrangement links TRBV7-9 to TRBJ2-3; the D gene is possibly TRBD2 (5 bases). Trimming left V 5 bases short and J 0 bases short, with 12 bases between. The CDR3 extends over 15 amino acids. Germline V gene sequence: CDR1 SEHNR, CDR2 FQNEAQ (reference sequence). The CDR3 region is CASSPRRSSTDTQYF. CDR3 DNA sequence: TGTGCCAGCAGCCCGAGGAGGTCTAGCACAGATACGCAGTATTTT.

In its sample, this clone was seen a few times. The rearrangement links TRBV7-9 to TRBJ1-1, with a weak D call TRBD1 (6 bases). The V end was cut by 3 bases, the J end by 5 bases, with 10 bases between. The CDR3 runs 13 residues. CDR1 and CDR2 from the germline V gene are SEHNR and FQNEAQ (reference sequence). This CDR3 is CASSFIGGTEAFF. CDR3 in DNA: TGTGCCAGCAGCTTTATAGGGGGAACTGAAGCTTTCTTT.

V gene TRBV7-8 combines with J gene TRBJ1-4, with TRBD1 matching 7 bases. The J segment lost 7 bases and the V segment lost 1 base, leaving 3 bases of the junction unmatched. CDR3 length: 14 residues. Germline V CDR1 and CDR2: SGHVS, FQNEAQ. The CDR3 sequence: CASSLGQGGEKLFF. CDR3 nucleotides: TGTGCCAGCAGCTTAGGACAGGGTGGTGAAAAACTGTTTTTT.

The chain employs TRBV7-3 and TRBJ2-3, with D tentatively TRBD1 (6 bases). The CDR3 is 15 residues long. Trimming removed 3 bases at V and 3 bases at J, with 13 bases between. Per the germline V gene, CDR1 is SGHTA and CDR2 is FQGTGA. The CDR3 DNA is TGTGCCAGCAGCTTCGGGACACCTCGTACAGATACGCAGTATTTT. Its translation: CASSFGTPRTDTQYF.

V and J are TRBV5-6 and TRBJ2-5; 9 bases agree with TRBD1. Per the germline V gene, CDR1 is SGHDT and CDR2 is YYEEEE. Trimming cost V 4 bases and J 1 base; bases outside gene matches: 5. The CDR3 totals 15 residues. The CDR3: CASSPLQGAQETQYF. The CDR3 nucleotides are TGTGCCAGCAGCCCTTTACAGGGGGCCCAAGAGACCCAGTACTTC.

V usage is TRBV7-2 and J usage is TRBJ2-5; 9 bases are shared with TRBD1. With V trimmed by 4 bases and J by 5 bases, 5 bases remained unmatched. The CDR3 covers 14 residues. CDR1 is SGHTA and CDR2 is FQGNSA in the germline V gene. The CDR3 DNA sequence: TGTGCCAGCAGCTGGACAGGGGTCGTCGAGACCCAGTACTTC. Translating gives CASSWTGVVETQYF.

The V call is TRBV7-9, the J call TRBJ2-7, with unresolved D. CDR3 length: 14 amino acids. The germline gives CDR1 SEHNR, CDR2 FQNEAQ (reference sequence). Trimming left V 7 bases short and J 6 bases short, with 19 bases between. This chain's CDR3 is CASTYDRGSSEQYF. CDR3 in DNA: TGTGCCAGCACCTACGACCGAGGCTCGTCCGAGCAGTACTTC.

V gene TRBV14 combines with J gene TRBJ2-3; D unresolved. V lost 8 bases and J 2 bases, leaving 11 bases between the germline ends. The length of the CDR3 is 13 residues. CDR1 and CDR2 (germline): SGHDN, FVKESK. The CDR3 bases are TGTGCCAGCCGAGACATGCACACAGATACGCAGTATTTT. It translates to CASRDMHTDTQYF.

The rearrangement uses TRBV2 and TRBJ2-2, with D perhaps TRBD2 (5 bases). This CDR3 is built from 14 residues. V was pared by 7 bases and J by 2 bases, with 11 bases between. CDR1 is SNHLY, CDR2 FYNNEI, per germline. CDR3 in amino acids: CASTGLQNTGELFF. In nucleotides, the CDR3 is TGTGCCAGCACTGGACTTCAAAACACCGGGGAGCTGTTTTTT.

This sequence joins TRBV29-1 and TRBJ1-1, with 10 bases fitting TRBD1. V shed 3 bases and J 11 bases; nucleotides not matched to a gene: 15. The CDR3 extends over 15 amino acids. CDR1 and CDR2 from the germline V gene are SQVTM and ANQGSEA. The CDR3 region has the DNA TGCAGCGTTGAGCCGAGTCCCGGGACAGGGGTAGGGGCTTTCTTT. It encodes CSVEPSPGTGVGAFF.

The chain recombines TRBV6-1 with TRBJ2-1; TRBD1 agrees at 9 bases. This CDR3 spans 15 amino acids. The ends lost 5 bases at V and 4 bases at J; junction bases unmatched: 6. CDR1 is MNHNS and CDR2 is SASEGT in the germline V gene. In DNA, the CDR3 is TGTGCCAGCAGTCAGACAGGGGGGGTATACAATGAGCAGTTCTTC. This sequence encodes CASSQTGGVYNEQFF.

The chain is built from TRBV9 and TRBJ2-3; D unresolved. Per the germline V gene, CDR1 is SGDLS and CDR2 is YYNGEE. The ends were cut back, 2 bases at V and 0 bases at J, with 7 bases in the middle. The CDR3 length is 14 residues. CDR3 coding DNA: TGTGCCAGCAGCGTTACTCTTAGCACAGATACGCAGTATTTT. As protein: CASSVTLSTDTQYF.

The chain couples TRBV11-1 to TRBJ2-1, with no clear D. The CDR3 is made up of 14 amino acids. Trimming took 6 bases from V and 0 from J, leaving 9 bases between them. The germline CDR1 and CDR2 sequences are SGHAT and FQDESV (reference sequence). This CDR3 reads CASSVSSSYNEQFF. As DNA, the CDR3 is TGTGCCAGCAGTGTCTCGAGCTCCTACAATGAGCAGTTCTTC.

In this sample, this clone turned up once. The V call is TRBV5-6, the J call TRBJ2-1; 10 bases fit TRBD2. This CDR3 has 16 amino acids. Germline trimming cut 2 bases from V and 5 bases from J; bases unmatched to any gene: 7. Germline-derived CDR1 and CDR2 are SGHDT and YYEEEE. In DNA form, the CDR3 reads TGTGCCAGCAGCTTCCCCACTAGCGGGGTCGACAATGAGCAGTTCTTC. Its protein product is CASSFPTSGVDNEQFF.

The genes are TRBV19 and TRBJ1-2, with D possibly being TRBD1 (6 bases). Trimming left V 7 bases short and J 7 bases short, with 22 bases between. From germline, CDR1 is LNHDA and CDR2 SQIVND (reference sequence). This CDR3 has 15 amino acids. The CDR3 spells CASILSSGGKAGYTF. The CDR3 nucleotides read TGTGCCAGTATTTTATCCTCGGGGGGCAAGGCTGGCTACACCTTC.

This sequence joins TRBV6-5 and TRBJ2-7, with 9 nucleotides matching TRBD1. Germline loops: CDR1 MNHEY, CDR2 SVGAGI. The CDR3 length is 15 residues. With 5 bases clipped from V and 3 bases from J, the junction kept 8 bases outside the gene matches. The CDR3 region has the DNA TGTGCCAGCAGTACCTCGGACAGGGGAGACTACGAGCAGTACTTC. Translation gives CASSTSDRGDYEQYF.